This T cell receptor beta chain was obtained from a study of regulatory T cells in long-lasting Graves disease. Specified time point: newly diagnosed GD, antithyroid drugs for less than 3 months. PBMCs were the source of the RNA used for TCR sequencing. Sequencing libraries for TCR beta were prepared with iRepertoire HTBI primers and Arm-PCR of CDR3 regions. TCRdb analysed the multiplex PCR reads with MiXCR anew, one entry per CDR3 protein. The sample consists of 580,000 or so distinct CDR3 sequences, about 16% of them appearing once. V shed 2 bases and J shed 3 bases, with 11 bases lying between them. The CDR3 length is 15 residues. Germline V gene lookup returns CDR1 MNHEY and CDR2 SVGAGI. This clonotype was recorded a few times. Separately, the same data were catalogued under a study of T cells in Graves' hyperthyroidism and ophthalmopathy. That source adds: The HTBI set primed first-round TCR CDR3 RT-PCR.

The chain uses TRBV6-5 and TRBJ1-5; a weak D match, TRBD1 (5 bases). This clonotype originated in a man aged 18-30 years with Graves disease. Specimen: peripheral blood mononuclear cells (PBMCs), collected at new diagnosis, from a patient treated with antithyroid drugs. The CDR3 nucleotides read TGTGCCAGCAGTTACCGCCAGGGCGACAATCAGCCCCAGCATTTT. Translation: CASSYRQGDNQPQHF.